This is a list of T cell receptor beta chains from one sample in a study of PD-1 blockade in classical Hodgkin lymphoma. Some clones are missing from TCRdb's copy, which holds only in-frame ones; the method was immunoSEQ multiplex PCR. The sample contains more than 25,000 clones, approximately 89% of which appear only once. The specimen comprised CD4+ T cells from blood, sampled before the fourth cycle of nivolumab. These receptor sequences come from a human donor with classical Hodgkin lymphoma. Both conserved end residues are part of each CDR3. Fields, in order: D gene, clone size, V gene, J gene, CDR3 protein, CDR3 DNA. A D gene is named only where the DNA matches it firmly. Clone size, where shown, is once, few, many, or a class for clones that have expanded.

-	-	TRBV5-8	TRBJ2-3	CASSLAGGLSTDTQYF	TGTGCCAGCAGCTTGGCTGGAGGGTTGAGCACAGATACGCAGTATTTT
-	-	TRBV6-5	TRBJ2-6	CASRAIYSGANVLTF	TGTGCCAGCAGGGCAATTTACTCTGGGGCCAACGTCCTGACTTTC
TRBD2	-	TRBV28	TRBJ2-4	CASRTSGRGAKNIQYF	TGTGCCAGCAGGACTAGCGGGAGGGGAGCCAAAAACATTCAGTACTTC
-	-	TRBV25-1	TRBJ2-7	CASSLTLRGEQYF	TGTGCCAGCAGTTTGACTCTTAGGGGCGAGCAGTACTTC
-	few	TRBV19	TRBJ1-2	CASSQGLRLGGYTF	TGTGCCAGTAGTCAAGGCTTAAGGCTGGGAGGCTACACCTTC
TRBD1	-	TRBV9	TRBJ1-1	CASSADRGRGKAFF	TGTGCCAGCAGCGCGGACAGGGGGCGCGGGAAAGCTTTCTTT
TRBD1	-	TRBV27	TRBJ1-1	CASRGGPGQGNTEAFF	TGTGCCAGCAGGGGGGGCCCGGGACAGGGGAACACTGAAGCTTTCTTT
-	-	TRBV19	TRBJ1-4	CASSIVTGTNEKLFF	TGTGCCAGTAGTATAGTAACAGGAACAAATGAAAAACTGTTTTTT
-	-	TRBV18	TRBJ1-2	CASSPRDGYTF	TGTGCCAGCTCACCACGGGACGGCTACACCTTC
-	few	TRBV5-1	TRBJ2-1	CASSFPDNEQFF	TGCGCCAGCAGCTTCCCGGACAATGAGCAGTTCTTC
-	-	TRBV11-2	TRBJ2-3	CASSLERVSDTQYF	TGTGCCAGCAGCTTAGAACGGGTCTCAGATACGCAGTATTTT
-	-	TRBV19	TRBJ1-1	CASRHRASGDTEAFF	TGTGCCAGTAGACACCGGGCCTCGGGGGACACTGAAGCTTTCTTT
-	-	TRBV5-5	TRBJ2-5	CASSIGPTVKETQYF	TGTGCCAGCAGTATCGGGCCTACGGTAAAAGAGACCCAGTACTTC
TRBD1	few	TRBV29-1	TRBJ1-4	CSGAGQTGKLFF	TGCAGCGGTGCGGGACAGACGGGGAAACTGTTTTTT
TRBD2	-	TRBV6-6	TRBJ2-1	CASRLAGGAYNEQFF	TGTGCCAGCAGGTTAGCGGGAGGGGCCTACAATGAGCAGTTCTTC
-	-	TRBV4-2	TRBJ2-3	CASSQEAGYGTDTQYF	TGTGCCAGCAGCCAAGAAGCAGGGTATGGAACAGATACGCAGTATTTT
-	-	TRBV5-6	TRBJ2-7	CASSSVTRNRGQYF	TGTGCCAGCAGCTCGGTGACTAGGAATAGAGGGCAGTACTTC
-	-	TRBV4-2	TRBJ1-1	CASSQDLSLKNTEAFF	TGTGCCAGCAGCCAAGATTTAAGCCTGAAGAACACTGAAGCTTTCTTT
-	-	TRBV28	TRBJ1-2	CASSLGQGNYGYTF	TGTGCCAGCAGCCTCGGTCAGGGGAACTATGGCTACACCTTC
-	-	TRBV5-1	TRBJ1-1	CASSPLPMGDTEAFF	TGCGCCAGCAGCCCCCTCCCTATGGGGGACACTGAAGCTTTCTTT
-	-	TRBV30	TRBJ1-4	CAWTRTNEKLFF	TGTGCCTGGACGAGGACTAATGAAAAACTGTTTTTT
-	few	TRBV10-1	TRBJ1-1	CASSDQNGAIEAFF	TGCGCCAGCAGTGATCAAAATGGGGCGATTGAAGCTTTCTTT
-	-	TRBV23-1	TRBJ1-2	CASSQSGKINYGYTF	TGCGCCAGCAGTCAATCAGGTAAGATTAACTATGGCTACACCTTC
-	-	TRBV18	TRBJ2-2	CASSQTGFDTGELFF	TGTGCCAGCTCACAAACAGGGTTCGACACCGGGGAGCTGTTTTTT